This TCR beta chain was found in a study of graft-versus-host responses after intestinal transplantation. Study results and limitations: GvH clones detected in recipient marrow included some appearing first in ileum or blood.

Concerning this clone itself: What it binds is unknown.

J was trimmed by 2 bases and V by 4 bases; bases with no gene match: 8. CDR1 is MDHEN and CDR2 is SYDVKM in the germline V gene. The CDR3 runs 18 residues. Generated by immunoSEQ multiplex PCR, the TCRdb table keeps only in-frame clones and is missing some. The table has 150,000 or so clones, approximately 91% seen once. This sequence joins TRBV28 and TRBJ2-3, with 14 nucleotides matching TRBD2. This receptor was identified in a human donor who received an intestinal transplant. The sequenced sample was unstimulated CD4+ T cells sorted from spleen or lymph node cells, obtained before intestinal transplant. This chain's CDR3 is CASSSGLAGGGLTDTQYF. The DNA for the CDR3 is TGTGCCAGCAGTTCCGGACTAGCGGGAGGAGGGCTCACAGATACGCAGTATTTT. Together with reference TRBV28 and TRBJ2-3, the CDR3 gives the full variable domain: DVKVTQSSRYLVKRTGEKVFLECVQDMDHENMFWYRQDPGLGLRLIYFSYDVKMKEKGDIPEGYSVSREKKERFSLILESASTNQTSMYLCASSSGLAGGGLTDTQYFGPGTRLTVL.